This note documents a single TCR beta chain sequence. Its antigen is unknown. The data are from a study of cytomegalovirus exposure and HLA in healthy donors. The PCR contained 60 Vbeta and 13 Jbeta primers. The table came from immunoSEQ multiplex PCR; TCRdb's copy has only in-frame clones and leaves some out. The profile shows 150,000 or so clones, around 80% of them singletons. Findings of the study overall: A list of approximately 150 TCR beta chains associated with cytomegalovirus was given. Later, an analysis found that common viral pathogens appeared to be linked with several of the most significant clusters. Another analysis was done later, and it associated 16,951 TCR beta sequences with HLA alleles at 0.05 false discovery rate.

Trimming shortened V by 2 bases and J by 4 bases, and 9 bases separated the two germline ends. The CDR3 contains 14 residues. Germline CDR1 reads SGHAT; CDR2 reads FQNNGV. Sequencing input: PBMCs. The sequence was obtained from a man between 18 and 29 years old in good health and CMV-seronegative. The chain carries TRBV11-2 and TRBJ1-3; D not certain. CDR3 region: CASSLTTRGNTIYF. The CDR3 coding sequence is TGTGCCAGCAGCTTAACGACTAGGGGAAACACCATATATTTT.